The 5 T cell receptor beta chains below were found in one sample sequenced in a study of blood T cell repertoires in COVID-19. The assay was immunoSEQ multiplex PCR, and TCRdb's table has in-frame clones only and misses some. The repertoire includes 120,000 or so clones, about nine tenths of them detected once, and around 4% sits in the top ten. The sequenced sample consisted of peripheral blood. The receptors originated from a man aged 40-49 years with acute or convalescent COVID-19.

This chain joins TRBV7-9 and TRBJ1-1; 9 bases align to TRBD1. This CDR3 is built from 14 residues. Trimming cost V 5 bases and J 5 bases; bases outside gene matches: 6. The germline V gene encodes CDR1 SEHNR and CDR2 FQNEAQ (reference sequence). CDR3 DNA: TGTGCCAGCAGCCCGGGACAGGGAGTAACTGAAGCTTTCTTT. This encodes CASSPGQGVTEAFF.

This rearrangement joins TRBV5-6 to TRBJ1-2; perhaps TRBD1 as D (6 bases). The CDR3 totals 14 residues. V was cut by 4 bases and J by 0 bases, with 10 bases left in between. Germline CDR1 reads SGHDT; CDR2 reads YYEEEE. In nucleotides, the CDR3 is TGTGCCAGCAGCAAGGACAGATCTAACTATGGCTACACCTTC. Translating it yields CASSKDRSNYGYTF. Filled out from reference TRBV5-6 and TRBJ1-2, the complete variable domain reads DAGVTQSPTHLIKTRGQQVTLRCSPKSGHDTVSWYQQALGQGPQFIFQYYEEEERQRGNFPDRFSGHQFPNYSSELNVNALLLGDSALYLCASSKDRSNYGYTFGSGTRLTVV.

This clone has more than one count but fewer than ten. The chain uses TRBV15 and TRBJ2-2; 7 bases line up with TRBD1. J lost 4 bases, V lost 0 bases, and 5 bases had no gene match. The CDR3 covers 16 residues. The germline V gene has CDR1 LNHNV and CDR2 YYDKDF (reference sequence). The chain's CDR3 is CATSRDPGGRTGELFF. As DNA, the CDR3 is TGTGCCACCAGCAGAGATCCAGGGGGACGCACCGGGGAGCTGTTTTTT.

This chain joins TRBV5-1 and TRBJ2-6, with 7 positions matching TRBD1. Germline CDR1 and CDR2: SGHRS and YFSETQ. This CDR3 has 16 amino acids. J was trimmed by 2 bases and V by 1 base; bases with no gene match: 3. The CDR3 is CASSLRTGAGANVLTF. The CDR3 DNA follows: TGCGCCAGCAGCTTGCGGACAGGAGCTGGGGCCAACGTCCTGACTTTC.

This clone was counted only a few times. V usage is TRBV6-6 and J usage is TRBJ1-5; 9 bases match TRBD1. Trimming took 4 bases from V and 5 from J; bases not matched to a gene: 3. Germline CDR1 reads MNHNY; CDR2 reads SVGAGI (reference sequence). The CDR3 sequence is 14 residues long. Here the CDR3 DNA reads TGTGCCAGCAGTTGGGACAGGGCCGATCAGCCCCAGCATTTT. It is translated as CASSWDRADQPQHF.